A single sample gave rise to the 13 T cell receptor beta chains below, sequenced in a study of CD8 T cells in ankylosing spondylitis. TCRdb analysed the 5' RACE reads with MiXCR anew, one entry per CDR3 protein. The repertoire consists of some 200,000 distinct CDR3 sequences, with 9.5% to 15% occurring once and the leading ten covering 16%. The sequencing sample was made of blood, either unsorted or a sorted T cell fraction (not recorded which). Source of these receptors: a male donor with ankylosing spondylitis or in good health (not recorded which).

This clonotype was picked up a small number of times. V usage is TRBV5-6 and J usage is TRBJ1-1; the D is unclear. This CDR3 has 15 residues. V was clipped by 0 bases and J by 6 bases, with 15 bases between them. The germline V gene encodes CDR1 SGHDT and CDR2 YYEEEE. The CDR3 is CASSLDGLGKAEAFF. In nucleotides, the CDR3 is TGTGCCAGCAGCTTGGATGGCCTGGGGAAGGCTGAAGCTTTCTTT.

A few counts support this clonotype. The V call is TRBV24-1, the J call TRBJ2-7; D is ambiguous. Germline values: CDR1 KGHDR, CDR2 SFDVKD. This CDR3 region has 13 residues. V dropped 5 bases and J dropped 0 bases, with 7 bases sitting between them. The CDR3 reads CATSARISYEQYF. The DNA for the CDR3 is TGTGCCACCAGTGCTAGGATCTCCTACGAGCAGTACTTC.

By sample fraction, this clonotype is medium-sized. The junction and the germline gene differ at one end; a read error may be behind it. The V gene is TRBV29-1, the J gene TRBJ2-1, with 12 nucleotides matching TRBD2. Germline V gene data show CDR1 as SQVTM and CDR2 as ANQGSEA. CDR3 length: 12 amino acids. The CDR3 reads CSVEDRLAGEAF. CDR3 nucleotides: TGCAGCGTTGAAGACCGACTAGCGGGAGAAGCTTTC.

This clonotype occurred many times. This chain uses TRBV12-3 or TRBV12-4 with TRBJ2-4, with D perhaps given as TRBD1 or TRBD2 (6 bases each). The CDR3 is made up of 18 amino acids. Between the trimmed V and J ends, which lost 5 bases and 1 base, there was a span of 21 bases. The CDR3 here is CASSPQGKEGIAKNIQYF. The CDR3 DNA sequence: TGTGCCAGCAGTCCACAGGGAAAGGAGGGGATTGCCAAAAACATTCAGTACTTC.

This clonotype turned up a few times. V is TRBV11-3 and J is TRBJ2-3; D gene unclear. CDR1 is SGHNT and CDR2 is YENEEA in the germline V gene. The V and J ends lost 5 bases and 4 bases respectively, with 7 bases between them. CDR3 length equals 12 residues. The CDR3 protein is CASSLFSDTQYF. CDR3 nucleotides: TGTGCCAGCAGCCTTTTTTCAGATACGCAGTATTTT.

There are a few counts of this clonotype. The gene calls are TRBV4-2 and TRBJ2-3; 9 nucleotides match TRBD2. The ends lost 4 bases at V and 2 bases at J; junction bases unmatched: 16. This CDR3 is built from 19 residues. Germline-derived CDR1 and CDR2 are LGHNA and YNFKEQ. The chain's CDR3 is CASSLPAEAGGSPTDTQYF. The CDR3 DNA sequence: TGTGCCAGCAGCCTCCCAGCGGAAGCGGGAGGTAGCCCCACAGATACGCAGTATTTT.

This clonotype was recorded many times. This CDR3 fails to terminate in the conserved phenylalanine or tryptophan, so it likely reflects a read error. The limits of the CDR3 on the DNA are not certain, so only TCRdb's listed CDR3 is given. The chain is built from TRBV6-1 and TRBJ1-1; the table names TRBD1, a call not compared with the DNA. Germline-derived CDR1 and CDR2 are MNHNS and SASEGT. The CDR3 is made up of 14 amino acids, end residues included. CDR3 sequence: CASRSGQGGTQISG.

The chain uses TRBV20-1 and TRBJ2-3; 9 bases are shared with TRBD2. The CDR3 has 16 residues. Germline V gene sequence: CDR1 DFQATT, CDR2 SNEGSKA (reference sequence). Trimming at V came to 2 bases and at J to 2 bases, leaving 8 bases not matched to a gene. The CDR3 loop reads CSARPIAGVDTDTQYF. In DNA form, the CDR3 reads TGCAGTGCTAGACCAATAGCGGGGGTAGACACAGATACGCAGTATTTT.

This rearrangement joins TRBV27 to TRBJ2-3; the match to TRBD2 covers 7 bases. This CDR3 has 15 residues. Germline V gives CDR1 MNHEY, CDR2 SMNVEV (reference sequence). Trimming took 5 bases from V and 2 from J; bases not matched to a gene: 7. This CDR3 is CASSPGTIITDTQYF. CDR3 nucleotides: TGTGCCAGCAGTCCAGGGACTATTATCACAGATACGCAGTATTTT.

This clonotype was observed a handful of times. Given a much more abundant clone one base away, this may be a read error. The CDR3 sequence: CASSQDKETQYF. CDR3 DNA: TGTGCCAGCAGCCAAGATAAAGAGACCCAGTACTTC. The chain uses TRBV3-1 and TRBJ2-5; D is unclear. This CDR3 region has 12 residues. The V and J ends lost 0 bases and 3 bases respectively, with 2 bases between them. Germline V gene data show CDR1 as LGHDT and CDR2 as YNNKEL (reference sequence).

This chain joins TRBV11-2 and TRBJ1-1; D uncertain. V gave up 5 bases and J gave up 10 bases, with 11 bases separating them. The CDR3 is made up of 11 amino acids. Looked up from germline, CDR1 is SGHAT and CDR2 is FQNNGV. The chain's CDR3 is CASSNYLGAFF. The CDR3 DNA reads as TGTGCCAGCAGCAACTACCTTGGAGCTTTCTTT.

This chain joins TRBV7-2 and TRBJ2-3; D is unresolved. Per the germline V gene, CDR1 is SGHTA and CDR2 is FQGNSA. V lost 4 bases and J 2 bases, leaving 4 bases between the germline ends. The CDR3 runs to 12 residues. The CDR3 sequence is CASSWLTDTQYF. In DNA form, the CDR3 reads TGTGCCAGCAGCTGGCTCACAGATACGCAGTATTTT.

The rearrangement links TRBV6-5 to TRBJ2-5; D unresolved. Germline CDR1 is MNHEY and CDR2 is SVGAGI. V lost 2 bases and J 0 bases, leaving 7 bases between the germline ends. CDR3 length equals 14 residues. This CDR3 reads CASSYSPYQETQYF. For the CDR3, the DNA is TGTGCCAGCAGTTACAGCCCGTACCAAGAGACCCAGTACTTC.